The 27 T cell receptor beta chains given below trace back to one sample, sequenced in a study of beta chain features in type 1 diabetes. Overall study results and limits: Researchers report that Type 1 diabetes patients had moderately but significantly shorter TCRB CDR3s across all four CD4+ subsets.

The isolated RNA, all of it, was reverse transcribed, so expressed TCRB transcripts were what got sequenced. TCRdb keeps only in-frame clones here, not all; method: immunoSEQ multiplex PCR. Counted here are 280,000 or so clones, approximately 15% occurring once; the ten biggest clones make up more than 0.015%. The antigens of these receptors remain unknown. The sequencing input was naive CD4+ T cells from blood. The receptors here all came from a man aged 18 to 30 with type 1 diabetes.

The rearrangement uses TRBV28 and TRBJ2-3; 11 bases match TRBD2. J lost 2 bases, V lost 6 bases, and 7 bases had no gene match. Germline CDR1 reads MDHEN; CDR2 reads SYDVKM. The CDR3 spans 16 residues. CDR3 DNA sequence: TGTGCCAGCAGCCCCGGGACTAGCGGAAACACAGATACGCAGTATTTT. Protein product: CASSPGTSGNTDTQYF.

The chain links TRBV19 to TRBJ2-3, with 10 bases fitting TRBD2. The CDR3 runs 16 residues. V lost 6 bases to trimming and J lost 4 bases; unmatched junction nucleotides: 10. Germline-derived CDR1 and CDR2 are LNHDA and SQIVND (reference sequence). The CDR3 reads CASSLLAGVRADTQYF. The DNA of the CDR3 is TGTGCCAGTAGCCTCCTAGCGGGAGTCAGGGCAGATACGCAGTATTTT.

V and J are TRBV29-1 and TRBJ2-3; 7 nucleotides agree with TRBD2. CDR1 and CDR2 (germline): SQVTM, ANQGSEA. V trimming: 4 bases; J trimming: 3 bases; junction bases outside the gene matches: 7. The CDR3 totals 14 residues. The CDR3: CSVGREGRTDTQYF. DNA for the CDR3: TGCAGCGTTGGTAGGGAGGGCCGGACAGATACGCAGTATTTT.

J is TRBJ2-5 and V is TRBV6-5, with 7 bases aligning to TRBD1. The V and J ends lost 6 bases and 2 bases, in that order; junction bases with no gene match: 6. The CDR3 contains 14 residues. The germline V gene has CDR1 MNHEY and CDR2 SVGAGI. This CDR3 reads CASSKSTGQETQYF. CDR3 sequence (DNA): TGTGCCAGCAGCAAGTCGACAGGGCAAGAGACCCAGTACTTC.

V and J are TRBV5-4 and TRBJ2-7, with a tentative D call TRBD2 (5 bases). V lost 4 bases to trimming and J lost 1 base, with 18 bases between them. The CDR3 runs to 16 residues. The V gene's germline CDR1 is SGHNT and CDR2 YYREEE (reference sequence). This chain's CDR3 is CASSPFGSGPSYEQYF. CDR3 nucleotides: TGTGCCAGCAGCCCGTTTGGCAGCGGCCCATCCTACGAGCAGTACTTC.

This clone was found a few times. The V gene is TRBV5-1, the J gene TRBJ1-1; D is ambiguous. The V gene's germline CDR1 is SGHRS and CDR2 YFSETQ. This CDR3 has 13 amino acids. With 0 bases removed from V and 5 bases from J, the gap between germline ends came to 8 bases. CDR3: CASSLGESTEAFF. CDR3 in DNA: TGCGCCAGCAGCTTGGGAGAGTCGACTGAAGCTTTCTTT. The variable domain in full, completed from reference TRBV5-1 and TRBJ1-1, reads KAGVTQTPRYLIKTRGQQVTLSCSPISGHRSVSWYQQTPGQGLQFLFEYFSETQRNKGNFPGRFSGRQFSNSRSEMNVSTLELGDSALYLCASSLGESTEAFFGQGTRLTVV.

The table lists this clone with a few counts. CDR3 nucleotides: TGTGCCAGCAGCTTAGGGGCTCGATTAGATACGCAGTATTTT. This sequence encodes CASSLGARLDTQYF. The rearrangement uses TRBV7-2 and TRBJ2-3; D is ambiguous. The CDR3 is 14 residues long. Trimming pared 1 base from V and 5 bases from J, leaving 10 bases between. CDR1 and CDR2 (germline): SGHTA, FQGNSA. Based on the CDR3 plus reference TRBV7-2 and TRBJ2-3, the full variable domain is GAGVSQSPSNKVTEKGKDVELRCDPISGHTALYWYRQSLGQGLEFLIYFQGNSAPDKSGLPSDRFSAERTGGSVSTLTIQRTQQEDSAVYLCASSLGARLDTQYFGPGTRLTVL.

The rearrangement uses TRBV18 and TRBJ1-2; the D gene is possibly TRBD1 (6 bases). Per germline, CDR1 KGHSH and CDR2 LQKENI. Trimming took 3 bases from V and 6 from J, leaving 14 bases between them. The CDR3 runs to 14 residues. CDR3: CASSPPARGDGYTF. CDR3 in DNA: TGTGCCAGCTCACCCCCTGCCAGGGGAGATGGCTACACCTTC.

The chain carries TRBV27 and TRBJ2-7; D is possibly TRBD2 (5 bases). The CDR3 totals 17 residues. V was trimmed by 6 bases and J by 0 bases, leaving 21 bases between them. Germline V gene lookup returns CDR1 MNHEY and CDR2 SMNVEV (reference sequence). CDR3 coding DNA: TGTGCCAGCAGCCTAAGGGCGCTAGCCAGGAGCTCCTACGAGCAGTACTTC. This gives the protein CASSLRALARSSYEQYF.

This clone was observed a few times. This chain joins TRBV30 and TRBJ2-3; D is ambiguous. The CDR3 runs 13 residues. Germline loops: CDR1 GTSNPN, CDR2 SVGIG (reference sequence). V was cut by 5 bases and J by 2 bases, with 11 bases left in between. The CDR3 sequence: CAWRTGFTDTQYF. Here the CDR3 DNA reads TGTGCCTGGCGTACCGGGTTCACAGATACGCAGTATTTT.

This clone was seen a few times. The chain uses TRBV6-1 and TRBJ2-3; D is perhaps TRBD2 (6 bases). Germline V gene data show CDR1 as MNHNS and CDR2 as SASEGT. V was cut by 2 bases and J by 1 base, with 10 bases left in between. The CDR3 length is 15 residues. The CDR3 DNA is TGTGCCAGCAGTGAACCGGGACTCGGCACAGATACGCAGTATTTT. Amino acids: CASSEPGLGTDTQYF.

The chain has TRBV7-2 and TRBJ2-5; 10 nucleotides line up with TRBD2. Looked up from germline, CDR1 is SGHTA and CDR2 is FQGNSA. The length of the CDR3 is 16 residues. V trimming: 5 bases; J trimming: 7 bases; junction bases outside the gene matches: 13. The CDR3 here is CASSTRGAGGPGTQYF. In nucleotides, the CDR3 is TGTGCCAGCAGCACCCGAGGAGCGGGGGGGCCGGGGACCCAGTACTTC.

V is TRBV7-2 and J is TRBJ2-6, with D possibly TRBD1 on 6 matching bases. There are 17 residues in the CDR3. Trimming left V 5 bases short and J 0 bases short, with 14 bases between. CDR1 is SGHTA, CDR2 FQGNSA, per germline. Written as DNA, the CDR3 is TGTGCCAGCAGCCGCAGACAGGCCAGCTCTGGGGCCAACGTCCTGACTTTC. Amino acid sequence: CASSRRQASSGANVLTF.

V is TRBV25-1 and J is TRBJ2-7; TRBD1 matches at 8 bases. The junction had 12 bases not matched to a gene; V was cut back by 7 bases and J by 4 bases. CDR1 MGHDK and CDR2 SYGVNS come from the germline V gene. The CDR3 has 15 residues. The chain's CDR3 is CASTKHGQGRYEQYF. The CDR3 DNA follows: TGTGCCAGCACCAAACACGGACAGGGTAGATACGAGCAGTACTTC.

This clone was seen more than once but under ten times. This chain uses TRBV2 with TRBJ2-7, with 9 bases matching TRBD1. The germline V gene has CDR1 SNHLY and CDR2 FYNNEI. The ends lost 6 bases at V and 12 bases at J; junction bases unmatched: 6. The CDR3 has 11 amino acids. Here the CDR3 reads CASSGMDRGYF. DNA for the CDR3: TGTGCCAGCAGCGGGATGGACAGGGGGTACTTC.

This clone turned up a few times. V gene TRBV30 combines with J gene TRBJ1-5; D may be TRBD1 (6 bases). The CDR3 contains 15 residues. The V end lost 3 bases, the J end lost 1 base, and 13 bases lay between the germline ends. Germline lookup yields CDR1 GTSNPN and CDR2 SVGIG (reference sequence). The CDR3 DNA follows: TGTGCCTGGAGCATCAGGGGAGGGAGCAATCAGCCCCAGCATTTT. Its protein product is CAWSIRGGSNQPQHF.

CDR3 amino acids: CASSLGLGGTEAFF. The CDR3 DNA sequence: TGTGCCAGCAGCTTGGGGTTAGGGGGCACTGAAGCTTTCTTT. J is TRBJ1-1 and V is TRBV5-6; tentative D call: TRBD1 (6 bases). Trimming pared 0 bases from V and 4 bases from J, leaving 10 bases between. The CDR3 runs to 14 residues. The germline V gene has CDR1 SGHDT and CDR2 YYEEEE.

CDR3 DNA sequence: TGCGCCAGCAGTATGTCCGGGACAGGGGTGCGCGAGCAGTACTTC. Protein sequence: CASSMSGTGVREQYF. The chain recombines TRBV5-1 with TRBJ2-7, with 10 bases lining up with TRBD1. V was pared by 5 bases and J by 6 bases, with 11 bases of the junction left unmatched. The CDR3 loop spans 15 amino acids. From germline, CDR1 is SGHRS and CDR2 YFSETQ.

The chain combines TRBV11-2 with TRBJ2-5; 15 nucleotides match TRBD2. This CDR3 is 18 amino acids long. The germline V gene encodes CDR1 SGHAT and CDR2 FQNNGV. The V segment lost 5 bases and the J segment 1 base; nucleotides outside the gene matches: 8. The DNA for the CDR3 is TGTGCCAGCAGCCTCGGACTAGCGGGGGGGATCGGCCAAGAGACCCAGTACTTC. It yields the protein CASSLGLAGGIGQETQYF.

The V gene is TRBV7-2, the J gene TRBJ2-7; tentatively, D is TRBD2 (6 bases). Germline V gene lookup returns CDR1 SGHTA and CDR2 FQGNSA. V dropped 4 bases and J dropped 5 bases, with 18 bases sitting between them. This CDR3 is 15 amino acids long. The CDR3 nucleotides read TGTGCCAGCAGCTCGATTAGCGGAGTGCAGAACGAGCAGTACTTC. This translates into CASSSISGVQNEQYF.

This clone came up a few times. The rearrangement links TRBV4-3 to TRBJ1-2; TRBD1 is a possible D gene (6 bases). Trimming pared 0 bases from V and 7 bases from J, leaving 12 bases between. Germline values: CDR1 LGHNA, CDR2 YSLEER. CDR3 length: 14 amino acids. CDR3 sequence (DNA): TGCGCCAGCAGCCAAGATCTACAGGGCTCTGGCTACACCTTC. As protein: CASSQDLQGSGYTF.

A few counts support this clone. The chain recombines TRBV29-1 with TRBJ1-4, with 7 bases identical to TRBD1. Unmatched junction bases numbered 5, after V lost 7 bases and J lost 0 bases. The CDR3 totals 14 residues. The V gene's germline CDR1 is SQVTM and CDR2 ANQGSEA. CDR3 DNA: TGCAGCGCCTCCCAGGGGGCAACTAATGAAAAACTGTTTTTT. The encoded protein is CSASQGATNEKLFF.

The chain carries TRBV28 and TRBJ2-7, with TRBD1 matching over 7 bases. V shed 6 bases and J 7 bases; nucleotides not matched to a gene: 12. CDR1 is MDHEN and CDR2 is SYDVKM in the germline V gene. The CDR3 extends over 14 amino acids. CDR3 amino acids: CASRRTGTMGEQYF. The CDR3 DNA reads TGTGCCAGCAGGAGGACAGGCACAATGGGGGAGCAGTACTTC.

This clone was found a few times. The genes are TRBV10-3 and TRBJ1-1; no reliable D call. V was trimmed by 0 bases and J by 6 bases, leaving 8 bases between them. The CDR3 covers 13 residues. The V gene's germline CDR1 is ENHRY and CDR2 SYGVKD. CDR3 DNA: TGTGCCATCAGTGAGTCGTGGGAGGCTGAAGCTTTCTTT. Its translation is CAISESWEAEAFF.

Only a few counts were recorded for this clone. The chain has TRBV4-1 and TRBJ2-6, with D possibly matching TRBD2 (5 bases). The CDR3 length is 17 residues. Germline V CDR1 and CDR2: MGHRA, YSYEKL. V was pared by 3 bases and J by 2 bases, with 14 bases between. The CDR3 DNA sequence: TGCGCCAGCAGCCACCCTACGAAAGCGGCTGGGGCCAACGTCCTGACTTTC. It specifies CASSHPTKAAGANVLTF.

This clone was counted a few times. The chain employs TRBV7-2 and TRBJ2-7, with D perhaps matching TRBD1 (6 bases). Germline V gene sequence: CDR1 SGHTA, CDR2 FQGNSA. Trimming took 4 bases from V and 3 from J, leaving 13 bases between them. The CDR3 loop spans 14 amino acids. CDR3 nucleotides: TGTGCCAGCAGCTCCCCCGGCAGGGGCTACGAGCAGTACTTC. Its protein product is CASSSPGRGYEQYF. The full variable domain, its missing parts supplied by reference TRBV7-2 and TRBJ2-7, is GAGVSQSPSNKVTEKGKDVELRCDPISGHTALYWYRQSLGQGLEFLIYFQGNSAPDKSGLPSDRFSAERTGGSVSTLTIQRTQQEDSAVYLCASSSPGRGYEQYFGPGTRLTVT.

This chain joins TRBV7-9 and TRBJ2-7, with 8 bases that match TRBD2. This CDR3 spans 15 amino acids. Trimming took 2 bases from V and 2 from J; bases not matched to a gene: 5. Germline V CDR1 and CDR2: SEHNR, FQNEAQ (reference sequence). This chain's CDR3 is CASSLTSGETYEQYF. In nucleotides, the CDR3 is TGTGCCAGCAGCTTAACTAGCGGAGAAACCTACGAGCAGTACTTC.